This T cell receptor beta chain is drawn from a study of CD8 T cells in Susac syndrome. Across the whole study: Blood was drawn from patients with Susac syndrome. At that point, they were therapy-naive, on corticosteroids, or on intravenous immunoglobulin alone.

V gave up 4 bases and J gave up 6 bases; unmatched junction bases: 3. Looked up from germline, CDR1 is MNHNY and CDR2 is SVGAGI (reference sequence). The CDR3 length is 13 residues. Random hexamers primed reverse transcription of roughly 0.5 to 1 ug RNA. Multiplex PCR with immunoSEQ amplified the TCR beta CDR3 across 54 Vbeta and 13 Jbeta. A single record per CDR3 protein comes from TCRdb applying MiXCR to the immunoSEQ multiplex PCR reads. This table holds some 200,000 distinct CDR3 sequences, 95% found once. The diagnostic criteria were recently defined, and patients with Susac syndrome met them for definite or probable disease. TEMRA cells were FACS-enriched, unlike CD8+ and CD4+ T cells, which were negatively isolated.

Sequencing was carried out using CD4+ T cells from PBMCs. The J gene is TRBJ1-2, the V gene TRBV6-6; 9 nucleotides align to TRBD1. This clonotype was sampled from a human donor with Susac syndrome. CDR3 nucleotides: TGTGCCAGCAGTTCCGACAGGGGGAATGGCTACACCTTC. This encodes CASSSDRGNGYTF.